A selection of T cell receptor beta chains follows, all from one sample in a study of regulatory T cells in long-lasting Graves disease. MiXCR, applied by TCRdb to the multiplex PCR reads, yields one record per CDR3 protein. Among about 530,000 distinct CDR3 sequences listed, about 16% were seen once. This sample also appeared in a second study, on T cells in Graves' hyperthyroidism and ophthalmopathy.

Source: peripheral blood mononuclear cells (PBMCs), taken at new diagnosis, from a patient treated with antithyroid drugs. All receptors come from a woman aged 40-65 years with Graves disease. Both conserved end residues are part of each CDR3. The order of the fields is clone size, D gene, V gene, CDR3 length, J gene, CDR3 protein, CDR3 DNA. A D gene is named only where the DNA matches it firmly. Not all rows give a size; the values are once, few, many and, for expanded clones, a class.

size: few; D: .; V: TRBV24-1; length: 15; J: TRBJ2-5; CDR3: CATSDPGQPQETQYF; DNA: TGTGCCACCAGTGACCCCGGGCAGCCTCAAGAGACCCAGTACTTC
size: .; D: .; V: TRBV5-1; length: 15; J: TRBJ1-2; CDR3: CASSPSHGTHYGYTF; DNA: TGCGCCAGCAGCCCCAGTCACGGGACCCACTATGGCTACACCTTC
size: many; D: TRBD1; V: TRBV12-3/TRBV12-4; length: 14; J: TRBJ2-5; CDR3: CASSLQGSKETQYF; DNA: TGTGCCAGCAGCCTACAGGGGAGTAAAGAGACCCAGTACTTC
size: many; D: .; V: TRBV18; length: 13; J: TRBJ1-2; CDR3: CASSPPGLNGYTF; DNA: TGTGCCAGCTCACCCCCAGGTTTAAATGGCTACACCTTC
size: many; D: TRBD1; V: TRBV20-1; length: 13; J: TRBJ2-1; CDR3: CSHPGQGANEQFF; DNA: TGCAGCCACCCGGGACAGGGGGCAAATGAGCAGTTCTTC
size: many; D: .; V: TRBV7-3; length: 15; J: TRBJ2-3; CDR3: CASSFRGGVTDTQYF; DNA: TGTGCCAGCAGCTTTAGGGGGGGGGTTACAGATACGCAGTATTTT
size: few; D: .; V: TRBV5-1; length: 15; J: TRBJ1-1; CDR3: CASSFQGAPNTEAFF; DNA: TGCGCCAGCAGCTTTCAGGGCGCCCCGAACACTGAAGCTTTCTTT
size: many; D: .; V: TRBV6-5; length: 15; J: TRBJ2-7; CDR3: CASSYSHTSAYEQYF; DNA: TGTGCCAGCAGTTACTCCCATACCTCCGCCTACGAGCAGTACTTC
size: .; D: TRBD2; V: TRBV15; length: 15; J: TRBJ2-7; CDR3: CATSSSGGSSYEQYF; DNA: TGTGCCACCAGCAGTTCCGGGGGGAGCTCCTACGAGCAGTACTTC
size: many; D: TRBD1; V: TRBV28; length: 15; J: TRBJ1-1; CDR3: CASSPSGQGNTEAFF; DNA: TGTGCCAGCAGTCCCTCGGGACAGGGGAACACTGAAGCTTTCTTT
size: many; D: TRBD2; V: TRBV6-2/TRBV6-3; length: 17; J: TRBJ2-7; CDR3: CASSYSSPSGGANEQYF; DNA: TGTGCCAGCAGTTACTCTTCGCCTAGCGGGGGGGCCAACGAGCAGTACTTC
size: many; D: .; V: TRBV9; length: 17; J: TRBJ2-5; CDR3: CATPGNVYQPFEETQYF; DNA: TGTGCCACCCCCGGTAACGTATACCAACCCTTTGAAGAGACCCAGTACTTC
size: .; D: .; V: TRBV5-1; length: 14; J: TRBJ2-2; CDR3: CASSATPHTGELFF; DNA: TGCGCCAGCAGCGCGACTCCGCACACCGGGGAGCTGTTTTTT
size: many; D: .; V: TRBV28; length: 16; J: TRBJ2-1; CDR3: CASSLVSGLVGNEQFF; DNA: TGTGCCAGCAGTTTAGTTTCAGGGCTAGTCGGAAATGAGCAGTTCTTC